This T cell receptor (beta chain) came from a study of blood T cell repertoires in COVID-19. Study as a whole: Donors in the United States, Italy and Spain gave samples during acute or convalescent COVID-19. In each case, the material was cDNA or gDNA derived from T cells, B-cell-depleted T cells, or PBMCs.

Original handling: Estimation of nucleated cell counts was performed using reference gene primer amplification. Sequenced by immunoSEQ multiplex PCR; TCRdb stores in-frame clones only, minus some. V and J calls and clone size come straight from that table; D and trimming were deduced from the DNA. The sample holds hundreds of thousands of clones, roughly nine tenths seen once. Categorization into cohorts depended on clinical history that participants reported. The CDR3 extends over 14 amino acids. V lost 3 bases, J lost 8 bases, and 12 bases lay in between. Germline-derived CDR1 and CDR2 are SGHDT and YYEEEE.

Specimen: PBMCs or T cells enriched from blood (not recorded which). The chain joins TRBV5-6 to TRBJ1-6; a weak D match, TRBD1 (5 bases). This sequence originates from a man aged 55 to 70 who had recovered from COVID-19. The CDR3 loop reads CASSWYGTHSPLHF. CDR3 DNA sequence: TGTGCCAGCAGCTGGTATGGGACTCATTCACCCCTCCACTTT. The entire variable domain, with the rest obtained from reference TRBV5-6 and TRBJ1-6, is as follows: DAGVTQSPTHLIKTRGQQVTLRCSPKSGHDTVSWYQQALGQGPQFIFQYYEEEERQRGNFPDRFSGHQFPNYSSELNVNALLLGDSALYLCASSWYGTHSPLHFGNGTRLTVT.